The 3 T cell receptor beta chains listed next were all sequenced from one sample in a study of blood T cell repertoires in COVID-19. Sequencing was performed with immunoSEQ multiplex PCR; in TCRdb, only in-frame clones are kept and a portion is missing. Of approximately 31,000 clones listed, roughly nine tenths were seen once; the top ten hold under 4.5%. Input material: peripheral blood. The receptors derive from a man aged 60-69 years with acute or convalescent COVID-19.

V is TRBV4-3 and J is TRBJ2-7; D remains ambiguous. Germline loops: CDR1 LGHNA, CDR2 YSLEER. CDR3 size: 13 residues. V was pared by 0 bases and J by 4 bases, with 7 bases between. This chain's CDR3 is CASSQDVRYEQYF. In nucleotides, the CDR3 is TGCGCCAGCAGCCAAGATGTGAGGTACGAGCAGTACTTC.

The chain carries TRBV29-1 and TRBJ2-7, with 7 bases identical to TRBD1. CDR1 is SQVTM and CDR2 is ANQGSEA in the germline V gene. The CDR3 loop spans 16 amino acids. Trimming cost V 0 bases and J 3 bases; bases outside gene matches: 11. CDR3 residues: CSVEDQGQSQNYEQYV. As DNA, the CDR3 is TGCAGCGTTGAAGACCAGGGACAGTCCCAAAACTACGAGCAGTACGTC.

The chain uses TRBV5-1 and TRBJ2-6, with TRBD2 identical over 12 bases. CDR1 and CDR2 from the germline V gene are SGHRS and YFSETQ. CDR3 length equals 17 residues. Trimming at V came to 4 bases and at J to 0 bases, leaving 2 bases not matched to a gene. The CDR3 DNA is TGCGCCAGCAGCCCGACTAGCGGGAGCTCTGGGGCCAACGTCCTGACTTTC. This translates into CASSPTSGSSGANVLTF.